This note documents a single TCR delta chain sequence. This likely traces to a read error, being one base from a far larger clone. This specimen includes other DNA sequences encoding the same CDR3. TCRdb reprocessed the multiplex PCR reads using CATT. The data show under 1,500 delta-chain clones, 1.1% to 1.5% seen once. Germline lookup yields CDR1 GEAIGNYY and CDR2 EKD. V gave up 0 bases and J gave up 5 bases; unmatched junction bases: 11. The CDR3 runs 18 residues. Sequencing used genomic DNA taken from PBMCs of patients and controls. This record comes from a study of gamma delta lymphoproliferative disorders and STAT genes. Study at large: Delta libraries were made per EuroClonality-NGS working group procedure.

The TCR comes from a human donor in good health. This rearrangement joins TRDV2 to TRDJ1; TRDD3 aligns across 13 bases. Sample: blood. The CDR3 here is CACDTGLLGDTRHDKLIF. In DNA form, the CDR3 reads TGTGCCTGTGACACCGGACTACTGGGGGATACGCGGCATGATAAACTCATCTTT.